This T cell receptor (beta chain) was captured in a study of blood T cell repertoires in COVID-19. The assay was immunoSEQ multiplex PCR, and TCRdb's table has in-frame clones only and misses some. The data show more than 100,000 clones, with 80% to 90% seen just once and around 3.6% held by the top ten. This clone turned up a few times. The V end lost 1 base, the J end lost 5 bases, and 17 bases lay between the germline ends. Germline assignment: CDR1 ENHRY and CDR2 SYGVKD. The CDR3 runs to 17 residues. Sample: peripheral blood. The TCR was taken from an older woman with acute or convalescent COVID-19. The V call is TRBV10-3, the J call TRBJ2-2; perhaps TRBD1 as D (6 bases). The CDR3 loop is CAISEWGPRTGTGELFF. The DNA for the CDR3 is TGTGCCATCAGTGAGTGGGGGCCCAGAACGGGAACCGGGGAGCTGTTTTTT.